What follows are 8 T cell receptor beta chains derived from one specimen sequenced in a study of blood T cell repertoires in COVID-19. The data were produced by immunoSEQ multiplex PCR, yet TCRdb's version contains in-frame clones alone and is incomplete. The sample holds about 350,000 clones, about 88% seen once. Sequencing was carried out using PBMCs or T cells enriched from blood (not recorded which). The source is a woman in her thirties who had recovered from COVID-19.

The sample holds a few counts of this clone. The V and J genes are TRBV5-1 and TRBJ2-7, with a weak D call TRBD1 (5 bases). The CDR3 runs 14 residues. The ends were cut back, 4 bases at V and 3 bases at J, with 14 bases in the middle. Germline V lookup: CDR1 SGHRS, CDR2 YFSETQ. CDR3 region: CASSPGQGFYEQYF. The DNA for the CDR3 is TGCGCCAGCAGCCCAGGGCAGGGCTTCTACGAGCAGTACTTC.

This clone was found a few times. The chain carries TRBV4-2 and TRBJ2-7; 8 bases map to TRBD1. Germline CDR1 is LGHNA and CDR2 is YNFKEQ. The CDR3 runs 16 residues. V shed 0 bases and J 6 bases; nucleotides not matched to a gene: 10. The CDR3 is CASSQESQDRVAEQYF. The CDR3, as DNA: TGTGCCAGCAGCCAAGAGTCTCAGGACAGGGTGGCCGAGCAGTACTTC.

The chain links TRBV27 to TRBJ2-1; TRBD1 agrees at 9 bases. V was pared by 2 bases and J by 4 bases, with 9 bases of the junction left unmatched. The CDR3 contains 17 residues. Germline CDR1 and CDR2: MNHEY and SMNVEV (reference sequence). The CDR3 here is CASSLIATGTGYNEQFF. The CDR3 coding sequence is TGTGCCAGCAGTTTAATCGCTACCGGGACAGGGTACAATGAGCAGTTCTTC.

J is TRBJ1-5 and V is TRBV5-5; the match to TRBD1 covers 8 bases. This CDR3 has 14 amino acids. From germline, CDR1 is SGHKS and CDR2 YYEKEE (reference sequence). Trimming removed 4 bases from V and 4 bases from J; junction bases left unmatched: 4. The CDR3 protein is CASSQQGGNQPQHF. DNA of the CDR3: TGTGCCAGCAGCCAACAGGGGGGGAATCAGCCCCAGCATTTT.

The V and J genes are TRBV19 and TRBJ1-4; D might be TRBD1 (5 bases). Germline CDR1 is LNHDA and CDR2 is SQIVND (reference sequence). The ends were cut back, 6 bases at V and 5 bases at J, with 13 bases in the middle. The CDR3 extends over 14 amino acids. This CDR3 reads CASSTGTGNEKLFF. CDR3 in DNA: TGTGCCAGTAGCACCGGGACTGGAAATGAAAAACTGTTTTTT.

The V call is TRBV19, the J call TRBJ2-7, with TRBD1 identical over 9 bases. V shed 5 bases, J shed 6 bases, and the junction held 11 bases outside the gene matches. The CDR3 has 15 residues. Germline CDR1 and CDR2: LNHDA and SQIVND (reference sequence). In DNA, the CDR3 is TGTGCCAGTAGTGACCCCGGGGGGACAGGGACCGAGCAGTACTTC. It is translated as CASSDPGGTGTEQYF.

The chain joins TRBV24-1 to TRBJ2-7, with TRBD2 as a possible D gene (5 bases). Trimming stripped 4 bases from V and 5 bases from J, with 20 bases between. This CDR3 spans 16 amino acids. Germline CDR1 and CDR2: KGHDR and SFDVKD. The CDR3 is CATSDPDAGQRDEQYF. Written as DNA, the CDR3 is TGTGCCACCAGTGACCCTGACGCAGGCCAGAGGGACGAGCAGTACTTC.

This chain joins TRBV7-9 and TRBJ1-1; D perhaps matches TRBD1 (5 bases). Germline V gene data show CDR1 as SEHNR and CDR2 as FQNEAQ (reference sequence). V shed 4 bases and J shed 9 bases, with 15 bases lying between them. The CDR3 is 13 amino acids. The CDR3 nucleotides are TGTGCCAGCAGCTCTGGACACCTACAGAAAGCTTTCTTT. This gives the protein CASSSGHLQKAFF.